This T cell receptor (beta chain) is from a study of blood T cell repertoires in COVID-19. At the level of the study: Specimens from acute and convalescent COVID-19 originated in the United States, Italy and Spain.

Method: immunoSEQ multiplex PCR; TCRdb's copy keeps in-frame clones and lacks some. The sample yields about 170,000 clones, roughly 84% seen once. The CDR3 is made up of 20 amino acids. Per the germline V gene, CDR1 is SGDLS and CDR2 is YYNGEE. Trimming took 0 bases from V and 0 from J, leaving 24 bases between them. The genes are TRBV9 and TRBJ1-1; TRBD1 might be the D (6 bases). This TCR was sampled from a man between 65 and 85 years old with active or convalescent COVID-19. Sequenced sample: peripheral blood. DNA for the CDR3: TGTGCCAGCAGCGTAGATGGCCGGGGAGGGGGGCTCCTCATGAACACTGAAGCTTTCTTT. Translation: CASSVDGRGGGLLMNTEAFF. Looking up the rest from reference TRBV9 and TRBJ1-1 gives the full variable domain: DSGVTQTPKHLITATGQRVTLRCSPRSGDLSVYWYQQSLDQGLQFLIQYYNGEERAKGNILERFSAQQFPDLHSELNLSSLELGDSALYFCASSVDGRGGGLLMNTEAFFGQGTRLTVV.